This section outlines one T cell receptor (beta chain) sequence together with its context. Its antigen is not known. The data belong to a study of CD4+ T cells in melanoma. The assay was immunoSEQ multiplex PCR, and TCRdb's table has in-frame clones only and misses some. The table includes more than 90,000 clones, over 80% detected once. Study-wide findings and caveats: Diverse differentiation states were reported for melanoma neoantigen-specific CD4+ T cells.

V was shortened by 1 base and J by 3 bases, with 7 bases between the two germline ends. The CDR3 sequence is 13 residues long. Germline values: CDR1 SGHRS, CDR2 YFSETQ. V and J are TRBV5-1 and TRBJ1-1; no reliable D call. The receptor was derived from a human donor with melanoma. Sample: peripheral blood. CDR3 bases: TGCGCCAGCAGCTTGAACGGGGACACTGAAGCTTTCTTT. This codes for CASSLNGDTEAFF.